This T cell receptor (beta chain) was captured by sequencing in a study of OX40 agonist ivuxolimab in advanced cancers. Study background: Averaging 60 years in age, with a range of about 23 to 79, the cohort was 82.7% male. Of the patients, three showed partial responses, one with hepatocellular carcinoma and two with cutaneous melanoma.

Profiled with immunoSEQ multiplex PCR; TCRdb holds only in-frame clones, not every one. The sample gives about 67,000 clones, roughly 85% of which show up once; around 2% is in the top ten. Germline lookup yields CDR1 SGHRS and CDR2 YFSETQ. The germline V and J ends were trimmed by 4 bases and 6 bases, with 16 bases remaining between them. The CDR3 consists of 15 residues. The material sequenced was CD4+ or CD8+ T cells sorted from blood, taken in a trial of the OX40 agonist ivuxolimab. The sequence was collected from an adult with an advanced solid tumor such as melanoma, head and neck, liver or kidney cancer. V gene TRBV5-1 combines with J gene TRBJ1-4; D is possibly TRBD1 (5 bases). The CDR3 DNA reads as TGCGCCAGCAGCCCGAATGGCCGAGGGGATGAAAAACTGTTTTTT. Protein sequence: CASSPNGRGDEKLFF.